The present T cell receptor beta chain was sequenced within a study of control samples from healthy donors and cancer patients (dated by TCRdb to about 2020). Library creation used the immunoSEQ multiplex PCR assay. This immuneACCESS table, as held by TCRdb, lists in-frame sequences with V and J called but not all clones. Of the missing ones, under half trace to an unresolved V gene in checked studies; the others have no known cause. The sample table contains tens of thousands of clones; only one count was recorded for about 93% of them. Less than 4.5% of the sample lies in the top ten. Trimming costs V 9 bases and J 1 base, and their ends lie 9 bases apart. From cysteine to phenylalanine, the CDR3 is 13 amino acids long. Only CDR3 DNA is held: 39 bases, read in frame from base 1. The germline V gene encodes CDR1 WSHSY and CDR2 SAAADI. Notes on this clone: It lacks a known antigen. The input lacks base qualities; no much larger clone sits a single base away.

The sequencing sample was made of blood. The TCR comes from a man aged 25-40 years in good health. The rearranged segments are TRBV10-2 and TRBJ2-2; no D segment can be confidently identified. The DNA sequence reads TGCGCCAGTTCTACAGAGAACACCGGGGAGCTGTTTTTT. The encoded protein is CASSTENTGELFF.